The rows below give T cell receptor beta chains drawn from one sample of a study of cytomegalovirus exposure and HLA in healthy donors. Sequenced by immunoSEQ multiplex PCR; TCRdb stores in-frame clones only, minus some. The table lists some 200,000 clones, roughly a tenth of them singletons, with less than 1.5% in the top ten. The specimen was PBMCs. The receptors derive from a woman aged 30 to 39 in good health and CMV-seropositive. CDR3s include the opening cysteine and the closing phenylalanine or tryptophan. D genes are given only for firm matches. Not every row has a clone size; where given, it reads once, few, many or a size class.

J gene: TRBJ2-7
clone size: few
D gene: TRBD1
V gene: TRBV29-1
CDR3 DNA: TGCAGCGTTGAAGCGACAGGGGGTGGCGAGCAGTACTTC
CDR3 protein: CSVEATGGGEQYF

J gene: TRBJ2-7
clone size: NA
D gene: TRBD1
V gene: TRBV15
CDR3 DNA: TGTGCCACCAGCAGAGATGTAGGACAGGCGTACGAGCAGTACTTC
CDR3 protein: CATSRDVGQAYEQYF

J gene: TRBJ2-1
clone size: few
D gene: NA
V gene: TRBV10-1
CDR3 DNA: TGCGCCAGCAGTGAGCTCTGGACTACGCTCTACAATGAGCAGTTCTTC
CDR3 protein: CASSELWTTLYNEQFF

J gene: TRBJ1-5
clone size: few
D gene: TRBD1
V gene: TRBV27
CDR3 DNA: TGTGCCAGCAGTACAGCCGGGACAGCCTATCAGCCCCAGCATTTT
CDR3 protein: CASSTAGTAYQPQHF

J gene: TRBJ2-1
clone size: NA
D gene: NA
V gene: TRBV6-6
CDR3 DNA: TGTGCCAGCAGCCAGAAAAGGAGGGTCTCCTACAATGAGCAGTTCTTC
CDR3 protein: CASSQKRRVSYNEQFF

J gene: TRBJ1-1
clone size: few
D gene: NA
V gene: TRBV29-1
CDR3 DNA: TGCAGCGTCGGCACAGGGCGGAAGACTGAAGCTTTCTTT
CDR3 protein: CSVGTGRKTEAFF

J gene: TRBJ1-1
clone size: few
D gene: NA
V gene: TRBV18
CDR3 DNA: TGTGCCAGCTCACCCCGGGACAAACACACTGAAGCTTTCTTT
CDR3 protein: CASSPRDKHTEAFF

J gene: TRBJ2-1
clone size: NA
D gene: TRBD2
V gene: TRBV14
CDR3 DNA: TGTGCCAGCAGCCTGGGACTAGCGGGAGGATTCGACAATGAGCAGTTCTTC
CDR3 protein: CASSLGLAGGFDNEQFF

J gene: TRBJ1-5
clone size: NA
D gene: NA
V gene: TRBV14
CDR3 DNA: TGTGCCAGCAGCCATATGGACACAAAGGGGCCTCCCAATCAGCCCCAGCATTTT
CDR3 protein: CASSHMDTKGPPNQPQHF

J gene: TRBJ1-4
clone size: few
D gene: TRBD1
V gene: TRBV5-1
CDR3 DNA: TGCGCCAGCAGCCGAAACCGACAGGGCACTAATGAAAAACTGTTTTTT
CDR3 protein: CASSRNRQGTNEKLFF

J gene: TRBJ2-7
clone size: NA
D gene: TRBD1
V gene: TRBV19
CDR3 DNA: TGTGCCAGGCGGACAGGGACGCCCTACGAGCAGTACTTC
CDR3 protein: CARRTGTPYEQYF

J gene: TRBJ2-5
clone size: NA
D gene: NA
V gene: TRBV5-1
CDR3 DNA: TGCGCCAGCAGCTTGGGCAGGGAAAGAAAGGAGACCCAGTACTTC
CDR3 protein: CASSLGRERKETQYF

J gene: TRBJ2-6
clone size: NA
D gene: NA
V gene: TRBV5-6
CDR3 DNA: TGTGCCAGCAGCTTTCCACATGTCTCTGGGGCCAACGTCCTGACTTTC
CDR3 protein: CASSFPHVSGANVLTF

J gene: TRBJ1-3
clone size: NA
D gene: TRBD1
V gene: TRBV2
CDR3 DNA: TGTGCCACCGACAGGGGTGGAGGAAACACCATATATTTT
CDR3 protein: CATDRGGGNTIYF

J gene: TRBJ1-2
clone size: NA
D gene: NA
V gene: TRBV29-1
CDR3 DNA: TGCAGCGTTGAAAACAGGGAACAGAACCTCTATGGCTACACCTTC
CDR3 protein: CSVENREQNLYGYTF

J gene: TRBJ1-4
clone size: NA
D gene: NA
V gene: TRBV27
CDR3 DNA: TGTGCCAGCAGTTCTGAGTTTAATGAAAAACTGTTTTTT
CDR3 protein: CASSSEFNEKLFF

J gene: TRBJ2-2
clone size: few
D gene: NA
V gene: TRBV7-8
CDR3 DNA: TGTGCCAGCAGCCAAAACAGGGCCGGGGAGCTGTTTTTT
CDR3 protein: CASSQNRAGELFF

J gene: TRBJ1-2
clone size: few
D gene: TRBD1
V gene: TRBV29-1
CDR3 DNA: TGCAGCGTTCCGGGACAGTCCAACTATGGCTACACCTTC
CDR3 protein: CSVPGQSNYGYTF

J gene: TRBJ2-7
clone size: few
D gene: NA
V gene: TRBV7-9
CDR3 DNA: TGTGCCAGCAGCTTAGGGAGCGGCGAGCAGTACTTC
CDR3 protein: CASSLGSGEQYF

J gene: TRBJ1-2
clone size: NA
D gene: NA
V gene: TRBV5-1
CDR3 DNA: TGCGCCAGCAGCTTCGAAGGAGATGGCTACACCTTC
CDR3 protein: CASSFEGDGYTF

J gene: TRBJ2-7
clone size: NA
D gene: NA
V gene: TRBV14
CDR3 DNA: TGTGCCAGCAGCCAAGAAGGACATTTCTACGAGCAGTACTTC
CDR3 protein: CASSQEGHFYEQYF

J gene: TRBJ2-3
clone size: NA
D gene: NA
V gene: TRBV20-1
CDR3 DNA: TGCAGTGCATCCCAGCGGTATTTT
CDR3 protein: CSASQRYF

J gene: TRBJ2-3
clone size: few
D gene: NA
V gene: TRBV30
CDR3 DNA: TGTGCCTGGAGCACAGGGACTATCGCAGATACGCAGTATTTT
CDR3 protein: CAWSTGTIADTQYF

J gene: TRBJ2-1
clone size: NA
D gene: NA
V gene: TRBV5-4
CDR3 DNA: TGTGCCAGCAGCTTGGAGGACAGCTCCTACAATGAGCAGTTCTTC
CDR3 protein: CASSLEDSSYNEQFF

J gene: TRBJ2-7
clone size: few
D gene: TRBD1
V gene: TRBV27
CDR3 DNA: TGTGCCAGCAGTACCCGACCGGGACAGGGCTCCGAGCAGTACTTC
CDR3 protein: CASSTRPGQGSEQYF

J gene: TRBJ2-1
clone size: few
D gene: NA
V gene: TRBV6-5
CDR3 DNA: TGTGCCAGCGTACGGGAATGGGGTGGTGAGCAGTTCTTC
CDR3 protein: CASVREWGGEQFF

J gene: TRBJ2-7
clone size: NA
D gene: TRBD1
V gene: TRBV5-3
CDR3 DNA: TGTGCCAGTGAAAAACCGGGGGACAGGGAAGAGCAGTACTTC
CDR3 protein: CASEKPGDREEQYF

J gene: TRBJ1-1
clone size: NA
D gene: NA
V gene: TRBV30
CDR3 DNA: TGTGCCTGGAGGACGGGGGGCGCCCGCGCCGGCATGAGGACTGAAGCTTTCTTT
CDR3 protein: CAWRTGGARAGMRTEAFF

J gene: TRBJ1-1
clone size: few
D gene: NA
V gene: TRBV19
CDR3 DNA: TGTGCCAGTAGTATTGGGACAAAATACACTGAAGCTTTCTTT
CDR3 protein: CASSIGTKYTEAFF

J gene: TRBJ2-1
clone size: NA
D gene: NA
V gene: TRBV14
CDR3 DNA: TGTGCCAGCAGTCTGATGGCAACGGGATCCCAGTTCTTC
CDR3 protein: CASSLMATGSQFF

J gene: TRBJ1-4
clone size: few
D gene: NA
V gene: TRBV29-1
CDR3 DNA: TGCAGCGTTGTTTGGTCCGGTACCGAAAAACTGTTTTTT
CDR3 protein: CSVVWSGTEKLFF

J gene: TRBJ1-1
clone size: NA
D gene: NA
V gene: TRBV18
CDR3 DNA: TGTGCCAGCTCACGGCGACCGTCCTCAGGCACTGAAGCTTTCTTT
CDR3 protein: CASSRRPSSGTEAFF

J gene: TRBJ1-2
clone size: NA
D gene: NA
V gene: TRBV15
CDR3 DNA: TGTGCCACCAGCAGAGATATAGCAGGGTTCAACTATGGCTACACCTTC
CDR3 protein: CATSRDIAGFNYGYTF

J gene: TRBJ2-1
clone size: few
D gene: NA
V gene: TRBV6-5
CDR3 DNA: TGTGCCAGCAGTTACGCTGGGAGGTATGAGCAGTTCTTC
CDR3 protein: CASSYAGRYEQFF

J gene: TRBJ1-4
clone size: few
D gene: TRBD1
V gene: TRBV4-2
CDR3 DNA: TGTGCCAGCAGCCAAGAAAGATCGGGACAGGGAGGTGAAAAACTGTTTTTT
CDR3 protein: CASSQERSGQGGEKLFF

J gene: TRBJ2-1
clone size: NA
D gene: TRBD2
V gene: TRBV5-4
CDR3 DNA: TGTGCCAGCAGCTTGTATGGGGAGGGTGAGCAGTTCTTC
CDR3 protein: CASSLYGEGEQFF

J gene: TRBJ2-1
clone size: few
D gene: TRBD2
V gene: TRBV2
CDR3 DNA: TGTGCCAGCAACCAGCGGGAGGGGACGGGAAATGAGCAGTTCTTC
CDR3 protein: CASNQREGTGNEQFF

J gene: TRBJ2-5
clone size: NA
D gene: TRBD2
V gene: TRBV11-2
CDR3 DNA: TGTGCCAGCAGCCCTATAGCGGGAGGGCAGACCCAGTACTTC
CDR3 protein: CASSPIAGGQTQYF

J gene: TRBJ2-7
clone size: NA
D gene: TRBD2
V gene: TRBV2
CDR3 DNA: TGTGCCAGCAGCCAGGGACTAGCGGGTTGGGAGCAGTACTTC
CDR3 protein: CASSQGLAGWEQYF

J gene: TRBJ2-6
clone size: few
D gene: NA
V gene: TRBV5-1
CDR3 DNA: TGCGCCAGCAGCTTGGGGCCCGGGGCCAACGTCCTGACTTTC
CDR3 protein: CASSLGPGANVLTF

J gene: TRBJ2-7
clone size: few
D gene: NA
V gene: TRBV5-1
CDR3 DNA: TGCGCCAGCAGCGGGGGACAAGGGCCGGGGGAGCAGTACTTC
CDR3 protein: CASSGGQGPGEQYF

J gene: TRBJ2-1
clone size: few
D gene: TRBD2
V gene: TRBV9
CDR3 DNA: TGTGCCAGCAGCAGACCCTCAGCGGGAGGGAACGTGGATGAGCAGTTCTTC
CDR3 protein: CASSRPSAGGNVDEQFF

J gene: TRBJ2-1
clone size: few
D gene: NA
V gene: TRBV7-3
CDR3 DNA: TGTGCCAGCAGCTTCGACAGTTACAATGAGCAGTTCTTC
CDR3 protein: CASSFDSYNEQFF

J gene: TRBJ1-1
clone size: NA
D gene: NA
V gene: TRBV18
CDR3 DNA: TGTGCCAGCTCATCGGGACACCTGAACACTGAAGCTTTCTTT
CDR3 protein: CASSSGHLNTEAFF

J gene: TRBJ2-1
clone size: few
D gene: NA
V gene: TRBV11-2
CDR3 DNA: TGTGCCAGCAGCTTAGATAGGACTACCCTAAACTCGCGGTTCTTC
CDR3 protein: CASSLDRTTLNSRFF

J gene: TRBJ2-1
clone size: NA
D gene: TRBD2
V gene: TRBV5-1
CDR3 DNA: TGCGCCAGCAGCTTGGACGGGAGGTTTTACAATGAGCAGTTCTTC
CDR3 protein: CASSLDGRFYNEQFF

J gene: TRBJ2-3
clone size: few
D gene: NA
V gene: TRBV5-4
CDR3 DNA: TGTGCCAGCAGCTTAGGGAGCGGTAGCACAGATACGCAGTATTTT
CDR3 protein: CASSLGSGSTDTQYF

J gene: TRBJ2-4
clone size: few
D gene: TRBD1
V gene: TRBV15
CDR3 DNA: TGTGCCACCAGCAGGTACGGGACAGGGCGAAACATTCAGTACTTC
CDR3 protein: CATSRYGTGRNIQYF

J gene: TRBJ2-7
clone size: few
D gene: TRBD2
V gene: TRBV7-9
CDR3 DNA: TGTGCCAGCAGCACTAGCGGGAGGAGTTGGTCCTACGAGCAGTACTTC
CDR3 protein: CASSTSGRSWSYEQYF

J gene: TRBJ2-3
clone size: NA
D gene: TRBD1
V gene: TRBV18
CDR3 DNA: TGTGCCAGCTCACCACCCAGGGGGCAAGTGGGCACAGATACGCAGTATTTT
CDR3 protein: CASSPPRGQVGTDTQYF

J gene: TRBJ2-7
clone size: few
D gene: NA
V gene: TRBV5-1
CDR3 DNA: TGCGCCAGCAGCTCCTCCCCGGGAGACTACGAGCAGTACTTC
CDR3 protein: CASSSSPGDYEQYF

J gene: TRBJ1-3
clone size: NA
D gene: TRBD1
V gene: TRBV19
CDR3 DNA: TGTGCCAGTAGTATGGGACAGGGAGGAAACACCATATATTTT
CDR3 protein: CASSMGQGGNTIYF

J gene: TRBJ1-1
clone size: few
D gene: NA
V gene: TRBV15
CDR3 DNA: TGTGCCACCAGCAGGATGAAAAACATGGCTGAAGCTTTCTTT
CDR3 protein: CATSRMKNMAEAFF

J gene: TRBJ2-7
clone size: few
D gene: NA
V gene: TRBV7-8
CDR3 DNA: TGTGCCAGCAGCTTAACTACTTACTACGAGCAGTACTTC
CDR3 protein: CASSLTTYYEQYF

J gene: TRBJ1-2
clone size: NA
D gene: NA
V gene: TRBV19
CDR3 DNA: TGTGCCAGTAGTGCCGGACTTAATGGCTACACCTTC
CDR3 protein: CASSAGLNGYTF

J gene: TRBJ2-4
clone size: NA
D gene: TRBD2
V gene: TRBV19
CDR3 DNA: TGTGCCAGGTTACGGACTAGCGGGATAGAAAACATTCAGTACTTC
CDR3 protein: CARLRTSGIENIQYF

J gene: TRBJ2-5
clone size: NA
D gene: NA
V gene: TRBV20-1
CDR3 DNA: TGCAGTGCTAGTTACCCCGGGACCCAGTACTTC
CDR3 protein: CSASYPGTQYF

J gene: TRBJ1-2
clone size: NA
D gene: NA
V gene: TRBV19
CDR3 DNA: TGTGCCTCCGGAGGGGGGGAGTTAGCTAACTATGGCTACACCTTC
CDR3 protein: CASGGGELANYGYTF

J gene: TRBJ2-7
clone size: few
D gene: NA
V gene: TRBV6-1
CDR3 DNA: TGTGCCTCGGCGGGCGGACCCTACGAGCAGTACTTC
CDR3 protein: CASAGGPYEQYF

J gene: TRBJ1-5
clone size: NA
D gene: NA
V gene: TRBV19
CDR3 DNA: TGTGCCAGTAGTATAACGAGGGCCGCAGGCAATCAGCCCCAGCATTTT
CDR3 protein: CASSITRAAGNQPQHF